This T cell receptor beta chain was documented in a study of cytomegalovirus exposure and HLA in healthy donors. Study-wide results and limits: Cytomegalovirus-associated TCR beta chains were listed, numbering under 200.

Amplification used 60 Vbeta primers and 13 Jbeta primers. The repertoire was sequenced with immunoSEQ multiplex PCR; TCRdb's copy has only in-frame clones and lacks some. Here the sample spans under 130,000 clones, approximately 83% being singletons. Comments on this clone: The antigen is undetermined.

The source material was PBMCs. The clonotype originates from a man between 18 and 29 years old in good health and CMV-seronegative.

CDR3 nucleotide sequence: TGTGCCAGCAGCCCCCCGGCCCGGGAGGACTCCTACGAGCAGTACTTC. Protein sequence: CASSPPAREDSYEQYF. The J gene is TRBJ2-7, the V gene TRBV11-3; 7 bases line up with TRBD2. This CDR3 is 16 amino acids long. In germline, CDR1 is SGHNT, CDR2 YENEEA. Losses at the gene ends were 5 bases for V and 0 bases for J; bases not matched to a gene: 10. The complete variable domain, with remaining parts taken from reference TRBV11-3 and TRBJ2-7, reads EAGVVQSPRYKIIEKKQPVAFWCNPISGHNTLYWYLQNLGQGPELLIRYENEEAVDDSQLPKDRFSAERLKGVDSTLKIQPAELGDSAVYLCASSPPAREDSYEQYFGPGTRLTVT.